This T cell receptor (beta chain) was retrieved from a study of T cells in Graves' hyperthyroidism and ophthalmopathy. Study-wide results and caveats: Researchers report that a 13 V-J model separated ophthalmopathy from stable hyperthyroidism.

Amplified regions were TCR beta CDR3 sequences from RNA transcripts. When the TCR CDR3 underwent first-round RT-PCR, the HTBI primer set was used. One entry per CDR3 protein results from TCRdb running MiXCR on the multiplex PCR reads. Of about 510,000 distinct CDR3 sequences listed, over 35% are singletons. About this clonotype: The antigen is undetermined.

This CDR3 region has 19 residues. V lost 4 bases and J 0 bases, leaving 21 bases between the germline ends. Germline CDR1 reads LNHDA; CDR2 reads SQIVND (reference sequence). The chain is built from TRBV19 and TRBJ2-2, with D possibly being TRBD1 (8 bases). This receptor was taken from an adult woman with Graves' disease, either hyperthyroidism or ophthalmopathy (not recorded which). The sample was peripheral blood or thyroid tissue (not recorded which). As DNA, the CDR3 is TGTGCCAGTAGTACCCGGACAGGGAGGGCTGGGGCGAACACCGGGGAGCTGTTTTTT. Residues: CASSTRTGRAGANTGELFF.